The 25 T cell receptor beta chains in this list originate from one sample, sequenced in a study of T cell responses to AZD1222 COVID-19 vaccine. Generated by immunoSEQ multiplex PCR, the TCRdb table keeps only in-frame clones and is missing some. In the table there are about 120,000 clones, around 85% of which are singletons. The sample here was peripheral blood, taken on day 0 of AZD1222 vaccination. The receptors shown here come from an adult in good health.

This chain uses TRBV5-1 with TRBJ1-2; D gene ambiguous. This CDR3 spans 14 amino acids. Germline CDR1 reads SGHRS; CDR2 reads YFSETQ. Trimming shortened V by 6 bases and J by 2 bases, and 14 bases separated the two germline ends. CDR3 amino acids: CASTVQPQNYGYTF. The CDR3, as DNA: TGCGCCAGCACGGTGCAGCCCCAGAACTATGGCTACACCTTC. Looking up the rest from reference TRBV5-1 and TRBJ1-2 gives the full variable domain: KAGVTQTPRYLIKTRGQQVTLSCSPISGHRSVSWYQQTPGQGLQFLFEYFSETQRNKGNFPGRFSGRQFSNSRSEMNVSTLELGDSALYLCASTVQPQNYGYTFGSGTRLTVV.

The chain joins TRBV27 to TRBJ2-1; D gene uncertain. The CDR3 has 18 amino acids. Trimming pared 3 bases from V and 1 base from J, leaving 19 bases between. In germline, CDR1 is MNHEY, CDR2 SMNVEV (reference sequence). CDR3 bases: TGTGCCAGCAGTTTCGACGGCCGTATCGTACAATCCTACAATGAGCAGTTCTTC. Residues: CASSFDGRIVQSYNEQFF.

The rearrangement joins TRBV3-1 (or the pseudogene TRBV3-2) to TRBJ2-5; no clear D. Germline loops: CDR1 LGHDT, CDR2 YNNKEL (reference sequence). The CDR3 runs to 15 residues. The V end was cut by 1 base, the J end by 5 bases, with 14 bases between. The CDR3: CASSQVVSGTETQYF. The CDR3 DNA reads as TGTGCCAGCAGCCAAGTAGTATCGGGCACCGAGACCCAGTACTTC.

V is TRBV24-1 and J is TRBJ2-2; D remains unclear. V was trimmed by 10 bases and J by 5 bases, leaving 10 bases between them. The germline V gene has CDR1 KGHDR and CDR2 SFDVKD. The CDR3 has 12 amino acids. DNA for the CDR3: TGTGCCACGGAAAAGCGAACCGGGGAGCTGTTTTTT. Translated, it gives CATEKRTGELFF.

The chain combines TRBV19 with TRBJ1-3; D gene uncertain. Germline loops: CDR1 LNHDA, CDR2 SQIVND (reference sequence). Trimming stripped 5 bases from V and 0 bases from J, with 8 bases between. The CDR3 contains 14 residues. DNA of the CDR3: TGTGCCAGTAGTTACAGTCACTCTGGAAACACCATATATTTT. Translated: CASSYSHSGNTIYF.

V gene TRBV3-1 (or the pseudogene TRBV3-2) combines with J gene TRBJ2-7; 7 bases line up with TRBD2. The J segment lost 0 bases and the V segment lost 5 bases, leaving 7 bases of the junction unmatched. Germline CDR1 and CDR2: LGHDT and YNNKEL (reference sequence). This CDR3 spans 15 amino acids. In DNA, the CDR3 is TGTGCCAGCAGCTACTGGGACTATCTCTCCTACGAGCAGTACTTC. Translated: CASSYWDYLSYEQYF.

The chain couples TRBV7-9 to TRBJ2-3; D possibly matches TRBD1 or TRBD2 (5 bases each). Germline V gene sequence: CDR1 SEHNR, CDR2 FQNEAQ (reference sequence). The V end lost 5 bases, the J end lost 0 bases, and 15 bases lay between the germline ends. The CDR3 totals 16 residues. The CDR3 sequence is CASSPGRFVSTDTQYF. The CDR3 DNA reads TGTGCCAGCAGCCCGGGGCGGTTCGTGAGCACAGATACGCAGTATTTT.

The genes are TRBV5-1 and TRBJ1-1; D uncertain. The ends were cut back, 4 bases at V and 1 base at J, with 8 bases in the middle. CDR3 size: 13 residues. CDR1 and CDR2 from the germline V gene are SGHRS and YFSETQ. CDR3 loop: CASSNQANTEAFF. CDR3 DNA: TGCGCCAGCAGCAATCAGGCGAACACTGAAGCTTTCTTT.

The table lists this clone with a few counts. The chain couples TRBV3-1 (or the pseudogene TRBV3-2) to TRBJ1-4, with 9 bases fitting TRBD1. Trimming cost V 1 base and J 5 bases; bases outside gene matches: 2. CDR1 and CDR2 from the germline V gene are LGHDT and YNNKEL (reference sequence). The CDR3 is made up of 15 amino acids. Here the CDR3 reads CASSQGGTGNEKLFF. The CDR3 DNA sequence: TGTGCCAGCAGCCAAGGAGGGACAGGGAATGAAAAACTGTTTTTT.

This clone was found once. The gene calls are TRBV11-2 and TRBJ1-2; 8 bases fit TRBD1. CDR1 and CDR2 from the germline V gene are SGHAT and FQNNGV. The CDR3 loop spans 15 amino acids. V was pared by 4 bases and J by 3 bases, with 7 bases of the junction left unmatched. The DNA of the CDR3 is TGTGCCAGCAGCTCGTCCTACAGGGGGGACTATGGCTACACCTTC. The encoded protein is CASSSSYRGDYGYTF.

The rearrangement joins TRBV2 to TRBJ1-6; D is possibly TRBD1 (6 bases). Trimming pared 7 bases from V and 7 bases from J, leaving 14 bases between. This CDR3 is built from 14 residues. The germline V gene encodes CDR1 SNHLY and CDR2 FYNNEI. The CDR3 bases are TGTGCCAGCATGAACAGGGTTGGGAATTCACCCCTCCACTTT. As protein: CASMNRVGNSPLHF.

This rearrangement joins TRBV30 to TRBJ2-7, with D tentatively TRBD2 (5 bases). The CDR3 extends over 15 amino acids. V was clipped by 0 bases and J by 7 bases, with 19 bases between them. CDR1 and CDR2 from the germline V gene are GTSNPN and SVGIG (reference sequence). The CDR3 protein is CAWSVLRRHGREQYF. As DNA, the CDR3 is TGTGCCTGGAGTGTACTCAGGAGGCATGGCAGGGAGCAGTACTTC.

The CDR3: CASRRDGEAFF. The CDR3 DNA sequence: TGTGCCAGCAGGAGGGACGGGGAAGCTTTCTTT. The V gene is TRBV6-5, the J gene TRBJ1-1, with D tentatively TRBD1 (5 bases). Trimming cost V 6 bases and J 8 bases, with 10 bases left between them. The germline CDR1 and CDR2 sequences are MNHEY and SVGAGI. The CDR3 loop spans 11 amino acids.

This rearrangement joins TRBV4-2 to TRBJ1-6; D is possibly TRBD1 (5 bases). Between the trimmed V and J ends, which lost 4 bases and 5 bases, there was a span of 18 bases. This CDR3 contains 17 residues. Germline V gene data show CDR1 as LGHNA and CDR2 as YNFKEQ. The CDR3 sequence is CASSPGRGFEDNSPLHF. The DNA of the CDR3 is TGTGCCAGCAGCCCAGGAAGGGGATTCGAAGATAATTCACCCCTCCACTTT.

This rearrangement joins TRBV6-5 to TRBJ2-7; D not resolved. The CDR3 runs to 15 residues. The germline gives CDR1 MNHEY, CDR2 SVGAGI. Trimming left V 6 bases short and J 0 bases short, with 15 bases between. The CDR3 DNA reads TGTGCCAGCAGCAACTCACTCGGTTTCTCCTACGAGCAGTACTTC. Its protein is CASSNSLGFSYEQYF.

This clone has only one observation. CDR3 bases: TGTGCCAGCAGCATGGGACACTTAAATACGCAGTATTTT. It yields the protein CASSMGHLNTQYF. The V and J genes are TRBV7-2 and TRBJ2-3; tentative D call: TRBD1 (6 bases). Germline-derived CDR1 and CDR2 are SGHTA and FQGNSA. The V gene lost 5 bases and the J gene lost 7 bases, with 13 bases spanning the gap. This CDR3 contains 13 residues.

V and J are TRBV6-4 and TRBJ2-3, with 10 bases fitting TRBD2. The trim removed 8 bases at V and 1 base at J, leaving 6 bases unmatched. The CDR3 length is 15 residues. The V gene's germline CDR1 is MRHNA and CDR2 SNTAGT. The CDR3 bases are TGTGCCAGCGGCACTAGCGGGGCCGGCACAGATACGCAGTATTTT. It translates to CASGTSGAGTDTQYF.

This chain connects TRBV7-8 to TRBJ2-2, with TRBD1 as a possible D gene (5 bases). The germline CDR1 and CDR2 sequences are SGHVS and FQNEAQ. Trimming removed 7 bases at V and 0 bases at J, with 9 bases between. The CDR3 is 14 amino acids. As DNA, the CDR3 is TGTGCCAGCACGCGACAGACGAACACCGGGGAGCTGTTTTTT. Translating gives CASTRQTNTGELFF.

Only one count was recorded for this clone. The rearrangement joins TRBV5-1 to TRBJ2-7; a possible D gene is TRBD1 (5 bases). Germline V gives CDR1 SGHRS, CDR2 YFSETQ. Trimming shortened V by 1 base and J by 3 bases, and 11 bases separated the two germline ends. The CDR3 totals 14 residues. CDR3 bases: TGCGCCAGCAGCTTGTCGACAGTTAACTACGAGCAGTACTTC. Amino acids: CASSLSTVNYEQYF.

The rearrangement joins TRBV6-5 to TRBJ1-1; D gene unclear. Germline CDR1 MNHEY, CDR2 SVGAGI. The V gene lost 5 bases and the J gene lost 0 bases, with 13 bases spanning the gap. This CDR3 region has 15 residues. CDR3 loop: CASSQWGGLNTEAFF. As DNA, the CDR3 is TGTGCCAGCAGTCAATGGGGAGGTTTGAACACTGAAGCTTTCTTT.

The chain couples TRBV7-2 to TRBJ2-7; TRBD2 might be the D (6 bases). CDR1 and CDR2 (germline): SGHTA, FQGNSA. This CDR3 has 18 amino acids. V was pared by 1 base and J by 1 base, with 20 bases between. This chain's CDR3 is CASSLGGSVGTLSYEQYF. DNA for the CDR3: TGTGCCAGCAGCTTAGGAGGGTCGGTGGGGACTCTTTCCTACGAGCAGTACTTC.

The V and J genes are TRBV5-1 and TRBJ2-5; D unclear. Trimming cost V 5 bases and J 1 base, with 9 bases left between them. The CDR3 length is 13 residues. Germline V lookup: CDR1 SGHRS, CDR2 YFSETQ. The CDR3 DNA reads as TGCGCCAGCAGTCCCGTTAGCCAAGAGACCCAGTACTTC. It translates to CASSPVSQETQYF.

V gene TRBV6-2 or TRBV6-3 combines with J gene TRBJ2-4; TRBD2 might be the D (6 bases). Germline assignment: CDR1 MNHEY and CDR2 SVGEGT. This CDR3 is 15 amino acids long. The germline V and J ends were trimmed by 6 bases and 2 bases, with 14 bases remaining between them. This CDR3 is CASSGPGLTKNIQYF. In DNA, the CDR3 is TGTGCCAGCAGCGGTCCGGGACTCACCAAAAACATTCAGTACTTC.

The gene calls are TRBV19 and TRBJ2-5, with TRBD2 identical over 8 bases. The CDR3 has 14 amino acids. V lost 6 bases to trimming and J lost 4 bases; unmatched junction nucleotides: 7. Germline CDR1 LNHDA, CDR2 SQIVND (reference sequence). CDR3 residues: CASSGSGRGETQYF. The CDR3 DNA sequence: TGTGCCAGTAGCGGGAGCGGGAGAGGAGAGACCCAGTACTTC.

The gene calls are TRBV9 and TRBJ2-3; TRBD1 or TRBD2 may be the D gene (5 bases each). The CDR3 is 13 residues long. The germline CDR1 and CDR2 sequences are SGDLS and YYNGEE. Trimming took 4 bases from V and 8 from J, leaving 14 bases between them. Here the CDR3 reads CASSPLVGATQYF. In nucleotides, the CDR3 is TGTGCCAGCAGCCCCTTGGTCGGGGCTACGCAGTATTTT.